These T cell receptor beta chains were read from a single sample in a study of blood T cell repertoires in COVID-19. This table comes from immunoSEQ multiplex PCR, and its TCRdb copy is limited to in-frame clones, with some not included. The sample lists a few hundred thousand clones; 70% to 90% were seen once. What was sequenced was PBMCs or T cells enriched from blood (not recorded which). These receptor sequences come from a woman in her thirties or forties with acute COVID-19. Each CDR3 is given with its conserved first and last residue. A D gene is named only where the DNA matches it firmly. Size is stated for part of the rows, as once, few or many counts, or as a class when the clone is expanded.

TGTGCCAGCAGCTTGTTCGGGAGGGGGCAAGAGACCCAGTACTTC | CASSLFGRGQETQYF | TRBV5-6 | - | TRBD2 | TRBJ2-5
TGTGCCAGCAGCCCCAGCCGCGGGGCTGTTCATTATGGCTACACCTTC | CASSPSRGAVHYGYTF | TRBV7-8 | - | - | TRBJ1-2
TGTGCCAGCAGCTTAGTTGGGACAGTAACTGAGTACTTC | CASSLVGTVTEYF | TRBV7-9 | - | TRBD1 | TRBJ2-7
TGTGCCAGCAGTTACCAAGGACAGGGTAGGCACGAGCAGTACTTC | CASSYQGQGRHEQYF | TRBV6-5 | - | TRBD1 | TRBJ2-7
TGTGCCAGCAGTTGCCGGGATGCCAACAATGAGCAGTTCTTC | CASSCRDANNEQFF | TRBV3-1/TRBV3-2 | - | - | TRBJ2-1
TGTGCCAGCAGTTGGTCAGGGAACTATGGCTACACCTTC | CASSWSGNYGYTF | TRBV27 | - | - | TRBJ1-2
TGTGCCAGCAAACAGGGAGGGCTCTACAATGAGCAGTTCTTC | CASKQGGLYNEQFF | TRBV28 | once | - | TRBJ2-1
TGTGCCAGTAACCTCCCGGCAACTAATGAAAAACTGTTTTTT | CASNLPATNEKLFF | TRBV19 | - | - | TRBJ1-4
TGCGCCAGCAGCCAAGATGGCAGGGGTCCTGAAGCTTTCTTT | CASSQDGRGPEAFF | TRBV4-3 | - | - | TRBJ1-1
TGTGCCAGCACAGGACAGGGGGCGGTCACCGGGGAGCTGTTTTTT | CASTGQGAVTGELFF | TRBV2 | - | TRBD1 | TRBJ2-2
TGTGCCAGTACCCCGCTAGCGGGCAATGAGCAGTTCTTC | CASTPLAGNEQFF | TRBV19 | - | TRBD2 | TRBJ2-1
TGTGCCAGCAATACAGGGGGCACGAACGAGCAGTACTTC | CASNTGGTNEQYF | TRBV28 | - | TRBD1 | TRBJ2-7
TGTGCCAGCAGTTCAATTAGGACAGGCTCCAATCAGCCCCAGCATTTT | CASSSIRTGSNQPQHF | TRBV28 | - | TRBD1 | TRBJ1-5
TGTGCCAGCAGTACCTACAGGGGCATGAACACTGAAGCTTTCTTT | CASSTYRGMNTEAFF | TRBV6-5 | many | TRBD1 | TRBJ1-1
TGTGCCAGCAGTTCCGAGTCCGGGGAGCTGTTTTTT | CASSSESGELFF | TRBV12-3/TRBV12-4 | - | - | TRBJ2-2
TGCGCCAGCAGCTTGGCCAGGGCTAGGACAGATACGCAGTATTTT | CASSLARARTDTQYF | TRBV5-1 | - | - | TRBJ2-3
TGTGCCTCGGTCAAGCCGGGACACTCTTTCGAGCAGTACTTC | CASVKPGHSFEQYF | TRBV28 | - | - | TRBJ2-7
TGTGCCACCAGCAGAGGGGAGGGTCTAGCGGGTCTCTACGAGCAGTACTTC | CATSRGEGLAGLYEQYF | TRBV15 | once | TRBD2 | TRBJ2-7
TGTGCCAGCAGTGAGGGGGGAGCTAACTATGGCTACACCTTC | CASSEGGANYGYTF | TRBV2 | - | - | TRBJ1-2
TGTGCCAGCAGCCAAGATCGTCGACAGGGGAGGGGGTCTGGGGCCAACGTCCTGACTTTC | CASSQDRRQGRGSGANVLTF | TRBV14 | - | - | TRBJ2-6
TGTGCCAGCAGCCTTCACTCCCGCCCGAACGGCTACACCTTC | CASSLHSRPNGYTF | TRBV14 | - | - | TRBJ1-2
TGTGCCAGTAGCCGAAGCCGGGCCACTAGCGGGAGCTCCTACGAGCAGTACTTC | CASSRSRATSGSSYEQYF | TRBV19 | - | TRBD2 | TRBJ2-7
TGCGCCAGCAGTTTACTAGCGGGAGTTAGTGAGCAGTTCTTC | CASSLLAGVSEQFF | TRBV5-1 | - | TRBD2 | TRBJ2-1
TGTGCCAGCGCGAGCGGGAGGGCCGGAGATACGCAGTATTTT | CASASGRAGDTQYF | TRBV11-3 | once | TRBD2 | TRBJ2-3
TGTGCCAGCTCAACCGGGACAGCTTCCAACGAGCAGTACTTC | CASSTGTASNEQYF | TRBV18 | - | TRBD1 | TRBJ2-7
TGTGCCAGCAGTTACTCTCCACAGGGGGCTATATGGACGCAGTATTTT | CASSYSPQGAIWTQYF | TRBV6-2/TRBV6-3 | - | TRBD1 | TRBJ2-3
TGTGCCAGCAGTTTGGATCCGGGACAGGGCAATCAGCCCCAGCATTTT | CASSLDPGQGNQPQHF | TRBV28 | - | TRBD1 | TRBJ1-5
TGTGCCAGCAGTTTGTACAGGGGAGGCGAGACCCAGTACTTC | CASSLYRGGETQYF | TRBV28 | - | - | TRBJ2-5
TGTGCCAGCAGTTCCATCCCAGGAAACACCATATATTTT | CASSSIPGNTIYF | TRBV27 | once | - | TRBJ1-3
TGTGCCAGCAGTACTAGCACGCCCACCTACAATGAGCAGTTCTTC | CASSTSTPTYNEQFF | TRBV2 | - | - | TRBJ2-1
TGTGCCAGCTCAGCTACTAGCGGGATGAACACCGGGGAGCTGTTTTTT | CASSATSGMNTGELFF | TRBV18 | - | TRBD2 | TRBJ2-2
TGTGCCAGCAGCGTCGGGACGGGGGATCGAGAGCAGTACTTC | CASSVGTGDREQYF | TRBV9 | - | - | TRBJ2-7
TGCGCCAGCAGTCTTACAGGGAGCTCCTACAATGAGCAGTTCTTC | CASSLTGSSYNEQFF | TRBV5-1 | - | - | TRBJ2-1
TGTGCCAGCAGCCCTGCGGGGCTAGCGGCCTACACAGATACGCAGTATTTT | CASSPAGLAAYTDTQYF | TRBV11-2 | - | TRBD2 | TRBJ2-3
TGTGCCAGCTCACCACAAAGGATGGGGCAGTATAATTCACCCCTCCACTTT | CASSPQRMGQYNSPLHF | TRBV18 | - | - | TRBJ1-6
TGTGCCAGCAGCGGTGGGACTAGCGGGACCCAAGAGACCCAGTACTTC | CASSGGTSGTQETQYF | TRBV9 | once | TRBD2 | TRBJ2-5
TGTGCCAGCAGTTGGACGGGACTAGCGGGAGCTGGCACCGGGGAGCTGTTTTTT | CASSWTGLAGAGTGELFF | TRBV27 | - | TRBD2 | TRBJ2-2
TGTGCCAGCAGCTTAGGTGGGACAGGGAGGTACGAGCAGTACTTC | CASSLGGTGRYEQYF | TRBV7-2 | - | TRBD1 | TRBJ2-7
TGTGCCAGCAGTTTCCAGGGACAAGGGCCCTACGAGCAGTACTTC | CASSFQGQGPYEQYF | TRBV28 | - | - | TRBJ2-7
TGTGCCAGTAGCCGGATGGGCACCTCCTACGAGCAGTACTTC | CASSRMGTSYEQYF | TRBV19 | - | - | TRBJ2-7
TGTGCCAGCAGTACACTGACTAGCGGGCCTTCCTCCTACGAGCAGTACTTC | CASSTLTSGPSSYEQYF | TRBV28 | - | TRBD2 | TRBJ2-7
TGTGCCAGCAGCGGCCCGTATGGGACAGTAAACTATGGCTACACCTTC | CASSGPYGTVNYGYTF | TRBV9 | - | TRBD1 | TRBJ1-2
TGCGCCAGCAGCTTGGGGCCAGGGGATCCCGGGGAGCTGTTTTTT | CASSLGPGDPGELFF | TRBV5-1 | - | - | TRBJ2-2
TGTGCCACCTTTGGATCTAGCGGCAATTCCTACGAGCAGTACTTC | CATFGSSGNSYEQYF | TRBV19 | - | TRBD2 | TRBJ2-7
TGTGCCAGCAGCGCGGTAGTTGGACAGGGGAACACTGAAGCTTTCTTT | CASSAVVGQGNTEAFF | TRBV9 | - | TRBD1 | TRBJ1-1
TGTGCCAGCAGTATGGGACACCTTCAAGAGACCCAGTACTTC | CASSMGHLQETQYF | TRBV28 | - | - | TRBJ2-5
TGTGCCAGCAGCCCCCGGGCCGCTACTAGCGGGAGGGCAGATACGCAGTATTTT | CASSPRAATSGRADTQYF | TRBV9 | - | TRBD2 | TRBJ2-3